A selection of T cell receptor beta chains follows, all from one sample in a study of T cells after yellow fever vaccination. TCRdb reprocessed the 5' RACE reads with MiXCR, giving one entry per CDR3 protein. The table shows a few hundred thousand distinct CDR3 sequences, with roughly 3.5% occurring only once. Source: PBMCs, taken 15 days after the yellow fever booster vaccination. These receptors were taken from a man between 18 and 29 years old who received the YFV17D yellow fever vaccine. Both conserved end residues are part of each CDR3. D genes are given only for firm matches. The size field is filled for only some rows; it gives once, few, many or a size class.

cdr3_nt cdr3_aa j_call d_call v_call clone_size
TGTGCCAGCAGCTCTGACGACAGTCTTGGTGGCTACACCTTC CASSSDDSLGGYTF TRBJ1-2 NA TRBV7-3 many
TGCAGTGCTAGGGGACAGGGGAGCGAGCAGTACTTC CSARGQGSEQYF TRBJ2-7 TRBD1 TRBV20-1 many
TGTGCCAGCAGCTCCCGGACTAGCTCCTACAATGAGCAGTTCTTC CASSSRTSSYNEQFF TRBJ2-1 TRBD2 TRBV7-2 many
TGTGCCATCAGTGAGTCCGGACAGACTAGCACCAAAAACATTCAGTACTTC CAISESGQTSTKNIQYF TRBJ2-4 NA TRBV10-3 many
TGTGCCAGCAGTGAAATGGCGGGGAACGAGCAGTTCTTC CASSEMAGNEQFF TRBJ2-1 NA TRBV6-1 many
TGTGCCAGCAGTGAAACGGGACAGGAGGGCACATCCTACGAGCAGTACTTC CASSETGQEGTSYEQYF TRBJ2-7 TRBD1 TRBV6-1 few
TGTGCCAGCAGCCAGTCGACAGGGAGTTCCTATGAGCAGTTCTTC CASSQSTGSSYEQFF TRBJ2-1 TRBD1 TRBV5-6 many
TGTGCCAGCAGCTTGGACGCAGGGGGCGCCTATGGCTACACCTTC CASSLDAGGAYGYTF TRBJ1-2 TRBD1 TRBV5-5 few
TGCAGTGCTAGACCCCCCGGGGGGATCCATGAGCAGTTCTTC CSARPPGGIHEQFF TRBJ2-1 TRBD2 TRBV20-1 many
TGTGCCAGCAGCCTTAACAGGGTGGATGGCTACACCTTC CASSLNRVDGYTF TRBJ1-2 NA TRBV27 many
TGTGCCAGCTCACCACGCCCTGGCCTTACAGGGTCCGACTACGAGCAGTACTTC CASSPRPGLTGSDYEQYF TRBJ2-7 NA TRBV18 many
TGCAGTGCTAGACAGGTTTCTGACGAGACCCAGTACTTC CSARQVSDETQYF TRBJ2-5 NA TRBV20-1 many
TGCAGTGCTAGTAAGGCTAGCGGGGGCTACGGAGATACGCAGTATTTT CSASKASGGYGDTQYF TRBJ2-3 TRBD2 TRBV20-1 NA
TGTGCCAGCAGACCCCCCGCGGTGGGGGGCGGCACCGGGGAGCTGTTTTTT CASRPPAVGGGTGELFF TRBJ2-2 NA TRBV25-1 many
TGTGCCTGGAGTGGCAGTACAGGGCGACACGAGCAGTACTTC CAWSGSTGRHEQYF TRBJ2-7 NA TRBV30 many
TGTGCCAGCAGTTTCAGAGCCGAAGAGACCCAGTACTTC CASSFRAEETQYF TRBJ2-5 NA TRBV12-3/TRBV12-4 many
TGCGCCAGCAGCCAGACTTCGGGACAGGGGGCAGGTGGCTACACCTTC CASSQTSGQGAGGYTF TRBJ1-2 TRBD1 TRBV5-1 many
TGTGCCAGCAGCTTAGAGGGGGCGCGTCTCACCGGGGAGCTGTTTTTT CASSLEGARLTGELFF TRBJ2-2 NA TRBV11-2 NA
TGTGCCAGCAGCTTAGCGATAATGGCAGGGCGAACCCTCGCTGAAGCTTTCTTT CASSLAIMAGRTLAEAFF TRBJ1-1 NA TRBV7-9 many
TGCGCCAGCATACGTAATCCGGGTGGTAGCGTTAGGAGCTCGGAGAATGAGCAGTTCTTC CASIRNPGGSVRSSENEQFF TRBJ2-1 NA TRBV5-1 many
TGCAGCGTTCGTTGGGACACTGAAGCTTTCTTT CSVRWDTEAFF TRBJ1-1 NA TRBV29-1 many
TGTGCCAGCAGAGGTGCTAGTCGTGGTGAGCAGTTCTTC CASRGASRGEQFF TRBJ2-1 NA TRBV6-2/TRBV6-3 many
TGTGCCACCAGCAGTCCGACCGGGGATACGCAGTATTTT CATSSPTGDTQYF TRBJ2-3 NA TRBV15 many
TGTGCCAGCAGCTTCCCCGCGGTCGTTTGGAACACTGAAGCTTTCTTT CASSFPAVVWNTEAFF TRBJ1-1 NA TRBV11-2 many
TGTGCCAGCAGCTTCGCCGGGGGCACAGATACGCAGTATTTT CASSFAGGTDTQYF TRBJ2-3 NA TRBV7-9 many
TGTGCCAGCAGCTTTGTTGTCGGAGGCTCCTACGAGCAGTACTTC CASSFVVGGSYEQYF TRBJ2-7 NA TRBV7-9 many
TGTGCCAGCAGTTTCTCGGGCCCTGGGGCCAACGTCCTGACTTTC CASSFSGPGANVLTF TRBJ2-6 NA TRBV6-2/TRBV6-3 many
TGTGCCAGCAGCCCCACAGAAAAAAATCAGCCCCAGCATTTT CASSPTEKNQPQHF TRBJ1-5 NA TRBV7-9 many
TGTGCCAGCAGCTTAGAGAGCGGGGAAAAACTGTTTTTT CASSLESGEKLFF TRBJ1-4 NA TRBV7-2 many
TGTGCCAGCAGTTATACAGGAGGTGCCGGGGAGCTGTTTTTT CASSYTGGAGELFF TRBJ2-2 NA TRBV6-5 many
TGTGCCAGCAGTTTATCCGAAGGGCAGGATGGCTACACCTTC CASSLSEGQDGYTF TRBJ1-2 NA TRBV12-3/TRBV12-4 many
TGTGCCAGCAGCGCCTACAGGGGTTCGCGGAACACTGAAGCTTTCTTT CASSAYRGSRNTEAFF TRBJ1-1 TRBD1 TRBV7-8 many
TGTGCCATCAGTGATCTAGCGGGGAAGTATTTT CAISDLAGKYF TRBJ2-3 TRBD2 TRBV10-3 many
TGTGCCACCAGTGATCGTGGTCGGCACCAGTACTTC CATSDRGRHQYF TRBJ2-5 NA TRBV24-1 NA
TGCAGCGCCACGGACTTCAGGGATGAGCAGTTCTTC CSATDFRDEQFF TRBJ2-1 NA TRBV29-1 many
TGCGCCAGCAGCCAAGATCAGGGAGGTACCAATCAGCCCCAGCATTTT CASSQDQGGTNQPQHF TRBJ1-5 NA TRBV4-1 many
TGCAGTGCTAGTCCGGACACTTCACCCCTCCACTTT CSASPDTSPLHF TRBJ1-6 NA TRBV20-1 many
TGCAGTGCTAGGCCGGGGAACTATGGCTACACCTTC CSARPGNYGYTF TRBJ1-2 NA TRBV20-1 many
TGTGCCAGCAGCAACCCCTCCGGACCTCCATACAATGAGCAGTTCTTC CASSNPSGPPYNEQFF TRBJ2-1 NA TRBV11-2 NA
TGCAGTGCGCTTTCAATAGCGGGGGCCTTATTAAATGAGCAGTTCTTC CSALSIAGALLNEQFF TRBJ2-1 TRBD2 TRBV20-1 many
TGCGCCAGCAGCTTGAGGGGGTGGGCGGACAATGAGCAGTTCTTC CASSLRGWADNEQFF TRBJ2-1 NA TRBV5-1 many
TGTGCCAGCTCACCCTGGGACGGAGAAAAACTGTTTTTT CASSPWDGEKLFF TRBJ1-4 NA TRBV18 many
TGTGCCAGCAGCTTAACAGGTCCGACAGGGGGAAACACTGAAGCTTTCTTT CASSLTGPTGGNTEAFF TRBJ1-1 TRBD1 TRBV7-3 many
TGTGCCAGGAATTCCCAGGGGCTCGAAAAACTGTTTTTT CARNSQGLEKLFF TRBJ1-4 NA TRBV24-1 many
TGTGCCAGCAGCTTAGCCATAGGGCCAGATACGCAGTATTTT CASSLAIGPDTQYF TRBJ2-3 NA TRBV7-2 NA
TGCGCCAGCAGCCAAGATGGCGGGTATGGAACTGAAGCTTTCTTT CASSQDGGYGTEAFF TRBJ1-1 NA TRBV4-1 NA
TGCAGTGCTAGAGACCCATTCGACATCTCTGGAAACACCATATATTTT CSARDPFDISGNTIYF TRBJ1-3 NA TRBV20-1 many
TGTGCTCACTCAGGGAACCGGGAGCAGCCCCAGCATTTT CAHSGNREQPQHF TRBJ1-5 NA TRBV28 many
TGCAGTGCGACAGGGGGAACAGGGGCGACCGGGGAGCTGTTTTTT CSATGGTGATGELFF TRBJ2-2 TRBD1 TRBV20-1 many
TGTGCCACCAGTGATTTAGAGGATACGCAGTATTTT CATSDLEDTQYF TRBJ2-3 NA TRBV24-1 NA
TGCGCCAGCAGACCTAAGACAGGCTTCTACGAGCAGTACTTC CASRPKTGFYEQYF TRBJ2-7 NA TRBV5-1 many
TGCAGTGCTTCCCAGGGTTTTGTAGGGGACACTGAAGCTTTCTTT CSASQGFVGDTEAFF TRBJ1-1 NA TRBV20-1 many
TGTGCCAGCAGTTACTCAGTACGGGAGCAGTTCTTC CASSYSVREQFF TRBJ2-1 NA TRBV6-2/TRBV6-3 many